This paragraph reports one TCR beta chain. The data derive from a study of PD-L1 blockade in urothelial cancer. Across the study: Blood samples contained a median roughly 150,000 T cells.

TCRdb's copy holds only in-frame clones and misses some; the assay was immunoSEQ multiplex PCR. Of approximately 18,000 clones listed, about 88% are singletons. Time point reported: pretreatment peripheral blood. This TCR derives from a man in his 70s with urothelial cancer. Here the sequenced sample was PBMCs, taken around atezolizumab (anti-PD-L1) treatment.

CDR3 region: CASTRTELNTEAFF. CDR3 coding DNA: TGTGCCAGCACCCGGACAGAATTGAACACTGAAGCTTTCTTT. This chain uses TRBV11-1 with TRBJ1-1, with D perhaps matching TRBD1 (6 bases). V was trimmed by 7 bases and J by 0 bases, leaving 12 bases between them. Per germline, CDR1 SGHAT and CDR2 FQDESV (reference sequence). CDR3 length equals 14 residues.